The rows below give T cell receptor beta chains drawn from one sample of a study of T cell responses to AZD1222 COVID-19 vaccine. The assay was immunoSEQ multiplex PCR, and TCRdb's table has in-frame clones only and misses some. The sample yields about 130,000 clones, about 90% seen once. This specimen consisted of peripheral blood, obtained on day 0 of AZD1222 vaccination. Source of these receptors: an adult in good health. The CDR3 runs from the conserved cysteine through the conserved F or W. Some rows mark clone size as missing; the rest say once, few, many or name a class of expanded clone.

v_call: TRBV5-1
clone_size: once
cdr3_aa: CASSFSHQTAGGDTDTQYF

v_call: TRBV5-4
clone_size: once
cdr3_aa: CASSLESGGATYEQYF

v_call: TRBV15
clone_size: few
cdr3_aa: CATSRDSDRAGNTIYF

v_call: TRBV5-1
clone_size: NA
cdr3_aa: CASSSLAGSSSYEQYF

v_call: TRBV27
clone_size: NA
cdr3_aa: CASSLYRADTQYF

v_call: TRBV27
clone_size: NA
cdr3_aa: CASSLDRYTEAFF

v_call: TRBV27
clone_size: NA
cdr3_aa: CASSVTGYLGYTF

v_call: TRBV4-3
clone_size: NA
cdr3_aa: CASSQQSRHGYTF

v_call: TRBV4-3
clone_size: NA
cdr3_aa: CASSSGGGTEAFF

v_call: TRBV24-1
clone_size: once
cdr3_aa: CATPILVGTTGELFF

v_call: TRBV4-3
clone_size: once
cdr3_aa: CASSLRGSGRSSTDTQYF

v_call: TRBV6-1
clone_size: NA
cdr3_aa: CASSGLAGGSTDTQYF

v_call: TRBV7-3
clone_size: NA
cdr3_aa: CASSPSGPGSYNEQFF

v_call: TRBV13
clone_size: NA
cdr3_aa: CASSLGPGGLSPLHF

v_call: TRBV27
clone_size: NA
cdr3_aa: CASSSSGTYEQYF

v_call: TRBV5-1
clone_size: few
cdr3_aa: CASSPDRGSQPQHF

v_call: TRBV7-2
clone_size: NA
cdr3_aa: CASSLSSAAGTDTQYF

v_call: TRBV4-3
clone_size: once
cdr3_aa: CASSQDTRLAQHF

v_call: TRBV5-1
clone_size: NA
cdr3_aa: CASSLEAAEKLFF

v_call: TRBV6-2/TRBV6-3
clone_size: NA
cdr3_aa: CASSPSRPLVYF

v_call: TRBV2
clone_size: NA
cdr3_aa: CASTRTGVTDTQYF

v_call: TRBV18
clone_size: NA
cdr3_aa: CASSPAREGQPQHF

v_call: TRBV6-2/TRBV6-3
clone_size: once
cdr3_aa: CASSLGEAVRNQPQHF

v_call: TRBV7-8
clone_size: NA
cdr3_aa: CASSSVQRTEAFF

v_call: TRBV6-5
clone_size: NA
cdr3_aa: CASSKTALQDQPQHF

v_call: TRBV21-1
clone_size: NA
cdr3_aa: CASSKVGSVLLVGGETQYF

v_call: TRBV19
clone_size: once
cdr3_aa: CASSRDYGYTF

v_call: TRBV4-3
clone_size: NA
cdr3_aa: CASSPNRDSLGTGELFF

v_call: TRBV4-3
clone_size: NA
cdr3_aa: CASSQVVNSPLHF

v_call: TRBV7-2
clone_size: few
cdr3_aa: CASSTWTGYGYTF

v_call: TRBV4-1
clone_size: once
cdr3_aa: CASSQDPGRGELFF

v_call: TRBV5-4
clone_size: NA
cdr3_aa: CASSGPRGEETQYF

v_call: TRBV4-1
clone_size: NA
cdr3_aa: CASSRVGTASSGANVLTF

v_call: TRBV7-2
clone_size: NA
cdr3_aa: CASSLSSNQPQHF

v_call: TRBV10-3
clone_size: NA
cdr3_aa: CAISEETDTQYF

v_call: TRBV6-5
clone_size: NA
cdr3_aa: CASRNRQGAEQYF

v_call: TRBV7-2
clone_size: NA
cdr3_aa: CASSPPGLAGQETQYF

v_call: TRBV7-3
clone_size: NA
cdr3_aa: CASSLTSQGLTEAFF

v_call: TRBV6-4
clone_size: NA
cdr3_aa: CASSPMMGQPQHF

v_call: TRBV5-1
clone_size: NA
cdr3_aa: CASSQWTGTYEQYF

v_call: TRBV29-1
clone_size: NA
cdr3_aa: CSVSTRGAGYTEAFF

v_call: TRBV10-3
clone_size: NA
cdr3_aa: CAISTLAGGLQETQYF

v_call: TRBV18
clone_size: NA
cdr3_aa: CASSQLGAGVGNTIYF

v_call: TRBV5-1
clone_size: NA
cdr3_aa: CASSLVEWRKRNSPLHF

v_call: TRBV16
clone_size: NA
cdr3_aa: CASSPPTGALYGYTF

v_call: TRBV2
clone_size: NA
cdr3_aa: CASSRTVLSNQPQHF

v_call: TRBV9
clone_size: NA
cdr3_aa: CASSVGTRTNEKLFF